Presented here are 31 T cell receptor beta chains from one specimen sequenced in a study of blood T cell repertoires in COVID-19. TCRdb's copy holds only in-frame clones and misses some; the assay was immunoSEQ multiplex PCR. The table records almost 250,000 clones, 85% to 90% of them present only once. Sequenced: PBMCs or T cells enriched from blood (not recorded which). The receptors here all came from a woman younger than 45 who had recovered from COVID-19.

The chain combines TRBV29-1 with TRBJ2-2, with TRBD2 identical over 13 bases. Germline V CDR1 and CDR2: SQVTM, ANQGSEA. V shed 7 bases, J shed 6 bases, and the junction held 5 bases outside the gene matches. The CDR3 sequence is 14 residues long. The CDR3 nucleotides read TGCAGCGCCCGGACTAGCGGGAGTGCCGGGGAGCTGTTTTTT. It specifies CSARTSGSAGELFF.

The rearrangement links TRBV23-1 to TRBJ1-2; TRBD1 agrees at 10 bases. TRBV23-1 is given ORF status, its function remaining uncertain. There are 18 residues in the CDR3. The ends lost 4 bases at V and 2 bases at J; junction bases unmatched: 13. Here the CDR3 reads CASSPLGSGTGENYGYTF. The CDR3 nucleotides read TGCGCCAGCAGTCCCTTAGGAAGCGGGACAGGGGAAAACTATGGCTACACCTTC.

The J gene is TRBJ1-4, the V gene TRBV6-1; 8 bases line up with TRBD1. With V trimmed by 2 bases and J by 8 bases, 10 bases remained unmatched. CDR1 is MNHNS, CDR2 SASEGT, per germline. The CDR3 is 16 residues long. The CDR3 region is CASSERQGAHREKLFF. The CDR3 nucleotides read TGTGCCAGCAGTGAAAGGCAGGGGGCGCATAGAGAAAAACTGTTTTTT.

The rearrangement uses TRBV30 and TRBJ1-1; 9 nucleotides line up with TRBD1. Trimming at V came to 5 bases and at J to 0 bases, leaving 7 bases not matched to a gene. The CDR3 is 15 amino acids. Germline V gene sequence: CDR1 GTSNPN, CDR2 SVGIG (reference sequence). The CDR3 loop reads CAWGTGLKMNTEAFF. CDR3 DNA sequence: TGTGCCTGGGGGACAGGGCTGAAAATGAACACTGAAGCTTTCTTT.

The chain employs TRBV19 and TRBJ1-2; 12 nucleotides line up with TRBD1. Trimming took 2 bases from V and 3 from J; bases not matched to a gene: 7. CDR1 is LNHDA, CDR2 SQIVND, per germline (reference sequence). The CDR3 has 17 amino acids. CDR3 amino acids: CASSISSGTGGDYGYTF. For the CDR3, the DNA is TGTGCCAGTAGTATAAGTTCCGGGACAGGGGGCGACTATGGCTACACCTTC. The entire variable domain, with the rest obtained from reference TRBV19 and TRBJ1-2, is as follows: DGGITQSPKYLFRKEGQNVTLSCEQNLNHDAMYWYRQDPGQGLRLIYYSQIVNDFQKGDIAEGYSVSREKKESFPLTVTSAQKNPTAFYLCASSISSGTGGDYGYTFGSGTRLTVV.

The chain joins TRBV5-4 to TRBJ2-1; 14 bases map to TRBD2. Germline-derived CDR1 and CDR2 are SGHNT and YYREEE (reference sequence). The CDR3 loop spans 15 amino acids. V shed 1 base and J 9 bases; nucleotides not matched to a gene: 3. CDR3 residues: CASSLPGLAGVEQFF. The CDR3 DNA sequence: TGTGCCAGCAGCTTGCCGGGACTAGCGGGAGTTGAGCAGTTCTTC.

The chain links TRBV19 to TRBJ1-1, with a tentative D call TRBD1 (6 bases). The germline V and J ends were trimmed by 6 bases and 3 bases, with 11 bases remaining between them. The CDR3 extends over 13 amino acids. Per the germline V gene, CDR1 is LNHDA and CDR2 is SQIVND (reference sequence). DNA for the CDR3: TGTGCCAGTAGACGGGACATAGACACTGAAGCTTTCTTT. Translation: CASRRDIDTEAFF.

This clone was recorded once. V usage is TRBV5-1 and J usage is TRBJ1-1; no definite D call. CDR1 and CDR2 from the germline V gene are SGHRS and YFSETQ. V shed 4 bases and J shed 0 bases, with 7 bases lying between them. CDR3 length equals 13 residues. CDR3 sequence reads: CASSPSVNTEAFF. DNA for the CDR3: TGCGCCAGCAGCCCTTCAGTGAACACTGAAGCTTTCTTT.

CDR3 in amino acids: CAWSTGMAYGYTF. CDR3 DNA: TGTGCCTGGAGTACAGGGATGGCCTATGGCTACACCTTC. The V call is TRBV30, the J call TRBJ1-2; perhaps TRBD1 as D (6 bases). CDR3 length equals 13 residues. V lost 2 bases to trimming and J lost 4 bases, with 11 bases between them. CDR1 is GTSNPN and CDR2 is SVGIG in the germline V gene (reference sequence).

The chain has TRBV20-1 and TRBJ1-5, with D possibly being TRBD1 (5 bases). The CDR3 spans 17 residues. The V end was cut by 6 bases, the J end by 3 bases, with 24 bases between. Germline CDR1 and CDR2: DFQATT and SNEGSKA (reference sequence). In DNA, the CDR3 is TGCAGTGCCAGTGGGAATGCGGGGACGCTTGACAATCAGCCCCAGCATTTT. Protein: CSASGNAGTLDNQPQHF.

The V call is TRBV29-1, the J call TRBJ2-7; 9 nucleotides align to TRBD1. Per the germline V gene, CDR1 is SQVTM and CDR2 is ANQGSEA. V was clipped by 7 bases and J by 4 bases; unmatched bases: 11. The CDR3 has 14 amino acids. The CDR3 nucleotides are TGCAGCGCAACTATCACAGGGGGCGAGTACGAGCAGTACTTC. The encoded protein is CSATITGGEYEQYF.

The V call is TRBV6-5, the J call TRBJ1-6; D is perhaps TRBD1 (6 bases). Germline CDR1 is MNHEY and CDR2 is SVGAGI. CDR3 length: 13 amino acids. The ends were cut back, 5 bases at V and 8 bases at J, with 10 bases in the middle. The CDR3: CASSRQDYSPLHF. CDR3 bases: TGTGCCAGCAGTCGACAGGACTATTCACCCCTCCACTTT.

The V gene is TRBV7-9, the J gene TRBJ1-1; D is unclear. In germline, CDR1 is SEHNR, CDR2 FQNEAQ (reference sequence). The CDR3 has 13 residues. Deletions cut 1 base from V and 6 bases from J, with 9 bases between. In DNA, the CDR3 is TGTGCCAGCAGCTTAGGGAGGGTCGCTGAAGCTTTCTTT. Translated, it gives CASSLGRVAEAFF.

This chain uses TRBV29-1 with TRBJ1-5; TRBD1 matches 7 bases. Germline V gene sequence: CDR1 SQVTM, CDR2 ANQGSEA. V trimming: 6 bases; J trimming: 3 bases; junction bases outside the gene matches: 8. This CDR3 comprises 14 residues. In DNA form, the CDR3 reads TGCAGCGTATCGACAGGGACCATCAATCAGCCCCAGCATTTT. As protein: CSVSTGTINQPQHF.

V is TRBV6-1 and J is TRBJ2-7, with D uncertain. Germline values: CDR1 MNHNS, CDR2 SASEGT. The CDR3 runs to 13 residues. V gave up 0 bases and J gave up 7 bases, with 10 bases separating them. The CDR3 DNA reads TGTGCCAGCAGTGAAGCGCCCGCCCGGGAGCAGTACTTC. Its protein is CASSEAPAREQYF.

The rearrangement uses TRBV7-2 and TRBJ2-3, with 7 bases fitting TRBD2. The CDR3 runs 14 residues. Unmatched junction bases numbered 7, after V lost 10 bases and J lost 0 bases. The germline gives CDR1 SGHTA, CDR2 FQGNSA. The CDR3 loop is CATLAGLSTDTQYF. CDR3 bases: TGTGCCACCCTCGCGGGACTAAGCACAGATACGCAGTATTTT.

The gene calls are TRBV4-2 and TRBJ2-1; D might be TRBD1 (6 bases). Germline V CDR1 and CDR2: LGHNA, YNFKEQ. V was pared by 4 bases and J by 5 bases, with 18 bases between. CDR3 size: 16 residues. In DNA, the CDR3 is TGTGCCAGCAGCCTCGGCATAGGGGGATTCCACAATGAGCAGTTCTTC. Translation gives CASSLGIGGFHNEQFF.

The chain is built from TRBV10-3 and TRBJ2-5; 7 nucleotides line up with TRBD2. The CDR3 sequence is 14 residues long. After removal of 2 bases from V and 3 bases from J, the junction contained 3 bases not matched to a gene. Germline V gene lookup returns CDR1 ENHRY and CDR2 SYGVKD. CDR3 sequence: CAISEIGREETQYF. For the CDR3, the DNA is TGTGCCATCAGTGAGATTGGGAGGGAAGAGACCCAGTACTTC.

The J gene is TRBJ1-1, the V gene TRBV3-1 (or the pseudogene TRBV3-2); 7 bases line up with TRBD1. The germline gives CDR1 LGHDT, CDR2 YNNKEL (reference sequence). Trimming took 4 bases from V and 5 from J; bases not matched to a gene: 4. The CDR3 extends over 13 amino acids. The CDR3 here is CASSPTGRTEAFF. CDR3 coding DNA: TGTGCCAGCAGCCCGACAGGGAGAACTGAAGCTTTCTTT.

The rearrangement links TRBV7-3 to TRBJ2-3; TRBD2 matches at 9 bases. Trimming cost V 3 bases and J 3 bases; bases outside gene matches: 7. Germline values: CDR1 SGHTA, CDR2 FQGTGA. The CDR3 loop spans 16 amino acids. DNA for the CDR3: TGTGCCAGCAGCTTTAGCGGGAGAGAGGAAACAGATACGCAGTATTTT. Amino acid sequence: CASSFSGREETDTQYF. Full variable domain (outside the CDR3, taken from reference TRBV7-3 and TRBJ2-3): GAGVSQTPSNKVTEKGKYVELRCDPISGHTALYWYRQSLGQGPEFLIYFQGTGAADDSGLPNDRFFAVRPEGSVSTLKIQRTERGDSAVYLCASSFSGREETDTQYFGPGTRLTVL.

The CDR3 sequence is CASSFGGGHQETQYF. CDR3 in DNA: TGTGCCAGCAGTTTCGGGGGTGGGCACCAAGAGACCCAGTACTTC. The J gene is TRBJ2-5, the V gene TRBV28; D might be TRBD2 (6 bases). This CDR3 comprises 15 residues. Germline V gene sequence: CDR1 MDHEN, CDR2 SYDVKM. V shed 3 bases and J shed 0 bases, with 11 bases lying between them. Supplemented by reference TRBV28 and TRBJ2-5, the full variable domain reads DVKVTQSSRYLVKRTGEKVFLECVQDMDHENMFWYRQDPGLGLRLIYFSYDVKMKEKGDIPEGYSVSREKKERFSLILESASTNQTSMYLCASSFGGGHQETQYFGPGTRLLVL.

The genes are TRBV29-1 and TRBJ1-5, with D maybe TRBD1 (5 bases). Germline CDR1 and CDR2: SQVTM and ANQGSEA. V lost 7 bases and J 5 bases, leaving 12 bases between the germline ends. This CDR3 comprises 12 residues. The CDR3 loop is CSATGGDQPQHF. CDR3 nucleotides: TGCAGCGCCACGGGAGGGGATCAGCCCCAGCATTTT.

The V call is TRBV18, the J call TRBJ1-2; D remains unclear. The CDR3 extends over 18 amino acids. V was trimmed by 6 bases and J by 3 bases, leaving 26 bases between them. Germline V gives CDR1 KGHSH, CDR2 LQKENI. CDR3 nucleotides: TGTGCCAGCTCCCGAGGACTAAGCCGAGGTGAATTCGACTATGGCTACACCTTC. Translation: CASSRGLSRGEFDYGYTF. The full variable domain, completed using reference TRBV18 and TRBJ1-2, is NAGVMQNPRHLVRRRGQEARLRCSPMKGHSHVYWYRQLPEEGLKFMVYLQKENIIDESGMPKERFSAEFPKEGPSILRIQQVVRGDSAAYFCASSRGLSRGEFDYGYTFGSGTRLTVV.

The chain links TRBV2 to TRBJ2-2, with TRBD1 matching 10 bases. This CDR3 is built from 15 residues. V trimming: 2 bases; J trimming: 7 bases; junction bases outside the gene matches: 4. Germline lookup yields CDR1 SNHLY and CDR2 FYNNEI. The CDR3 here is CASSERTGGIGELFF. The CDR3 DNA reads as TGTGCCAGCAGTGAACGGACAGGGGGTATCGGGGAGCTGTTTTTT. Based on the CDR3 plus reference TRBV2 and TRBJ2-2, the full variable domain is EPEVTQTPSHQVTQMGQEVILRCVPISNHLYFYWYRQILGQKVEFLVSFYNNEISEKSEIFDDQFSVERPDGSNFTLKIRSTKLEDSAMYFCASSERTGGIGELFFGEGSRLTVL.

The chain combines TRBV5-4 with TRBJ2-7; 10 bases map to TRBD1. V lost 1 base, J lost 8 bases, and 9 bases stayed unmatched. The CDR3 extends over 15 amino acids. Germline CDR1 reads SGHNT; CDR2 reads YYREEE (reference sequence). CDR3 DNA: TGTGCCAGCAGCTTGTCGGACAGGGGGGGTAGCAAGCAGTACTTC. Encoded protein: CASSLSDRGGSKQYF.

The chain recombines TRBV2 with TRBJ2-3; 7 bases line up with TRBD2. CDR1 is SNHLY and CDR2 is FYNNEI in the germline V gene. This CDR3 has 15 residues. V shed 6 bases and J 5 bases; nucleotides not matched to a gene: 11. The CDR3 is CASRASGVPRDTQYF. In DNA, the CDR3 is TGTGCCAGCAGGGCTAGCGGAGTCCCCCGAGATACGCAGTATTTT.

The V and J genes are TRBV27 and TRBJ2-7; 9 bases map to TRBD2. The CDR3 totals 16 residues. V gave up 5 bases and J gave up 5 bases; unmatched junction bases: 13. Germline V gene sequence: CDR1 MNHEY, CDR2 SMNVEV (reference sequence). CDR3 protein: CASSPPRSGRYNEQYF. In DNA form, the CDR3 reads TGTGCCAGCAGTCCCCCGCGGAGCGGGAGGTATAACGAGCAGTACTTC.

The chain has TRBV5-4 and TRBJ2-7; TRBD2 agrees at 8 bases. The V and J ends lost 1 base and 4 bases, in that order; junction bases with no gene match: 7. CDR1 and CDR2 (germline): SGHNT, YYREEE (reference sequence). This CDR3 contains 15 residues. The CDR3 bases are TGTGCCAGCAGCTTGTTGCTAGCGGGCGTTTACGAGCAGTACTTC. It specifies CASSLLLAGVYEQYF.

J is TRBJ2-3 and V is TRBV6-2 or TRBV6-3, with TRBD2 as a possible D gene (6 bases). The length of the CDR3 is 21 residues. Germline V gene data show CDR1 as MNHEY and CDR2 as SVGEGT. V dropped 2 bases and J dropped 4 bases, with 31 bases sitting between them. The CDR3 sequence is CASSYGPLARGREVYADTQYF. The CDR3 DNA follows: TGTGCCAGCAGTTACGGCCCACTCGCCAGAGGCAGGGAGGTTTACGCAGATACGCAGTATTTT.

CDR3 coding DNA: TGTGCCACCAGTGACCCGGGACAGGGCTACGAGCAGTACTTC. Its translation is CATSDPGQGYEQYF. The chain is built from TRBV24-1 and TRBJ2-7, with TRBD1 matching 9 bases. This CDR3 has 14 residues. Germline loops: CDR1 KGHDR, CDR2 SFDVKD. V gave up 4 bases and J gave up 3 bases; unmatched junction bases: 3.

V gene TRBV9 combines with J gene TRBJ2-1, with no clear D. The CDR3 is 15 residues long. The V end lost 0 bases, the J end lost 6 bases, and 13 bases lay between the germline ends. Germline assignment: CDR1 SGDLS and CDR2 YYNGEE. CDR3 protein: CASSVDPGSSNEQFF. CDR3 coding DNA: TGTGCCAGCAGCGTAGACCCGGGTTCTAGCAATGAGCAGTTCTTC.